This entry lists 4 T cell receptor beta chains sequenced from one sample in a study of blood T cell repertoires in COVID-19. Sequencing used immunoSEQ multiplex PCR; TCRdb keeps in-frame clones, though not all of them. The data show under 300,000 clones, roughly 85% seen once. The sample comprised peripheral blood. The source of these receptors is a woman between 65 and 79 years old with acute or convalescent COVID-19.

Only one count was recorded for this clone. The V and J genes are TRBV15 and TRBJ1-5; D may be TRBD1 (5 bases). Trimming cost V 3 bases and J 5 bases, with 20 bases left between them. This CDR3 comprises 17 residues. Germline assignment: CDR1 LNHNV and CDR2 YYDKDF (reference sequence). Here the CDR3 DNA reads TGTGCCACCAGCAGGCGTGGTTTTGGGGGGAACGATCAGCCCCAGCATTTT. Translating gives CATSRRGFGGNDQPQHF.

The CDR3 sequence is CASSQVAGYYGYTF. CDR3 sequence (DNA): TGTGCCAGCAGCCAAGTAGCGGGGTACTATGGCTACACCTTC. The chain uses TRBV3-1 (or the pseudogene TRBV3-2) and TRBJ1-2, with unresolved D. This CDR3 region has 14 residues. V was clipped by 1 base and J by 3 bases, with 9 bases between them. In germline, CDR1 is LGHDT, CDR2 YNNKEL (reference sequence).

The chain recombines TRBV7-9 with TRBJ2-5; 7 bases line up with TRBD1. The CDR3 is 15 residues long. Trimming took 4 bases from V and 0 from J; bases not matched to a gene: 5. Germline CDR1 is SEHNR and CDR2 is FQNEAQ (reference sequence). The CDR3 DNA is TGTGCCAGCAGCTCCCAGACAGGGAACCAAGAGACCCAGTACTTC. Protein sequence: CASSSQTGNQETQYF.

The V and J genes are TRBV19 and TRBJ2-1; unclear D gene. Germline lookup yields CDR1 LNHDA and CDR2 SQIVND (reference sequence). This CDR3 has 16 amino acids. V lost 3 bases and J lost 6, with 18 bases in between. Written as DNA, the CDR3 is TGTGCCAGTAGTATTCGGCCCGTGGGCCACCCCAATGAGCAGTTCTTC. As protein: CASSIRPVGHPNEQFF.